These T cell receptor beta chains were read from a single sample in a study of cytomegalovirus exposure and HLA in healthy donors. Clones were sequenced by immunoSEQ multiplex PCR, and TCRdb holds only the in-frame ones, with some missing. The repertoire holds 210,000 or so clones, with over 75% as singletons. Sequenced sample: PBMCs. The receptors come from a girl aged 2 to 9 in good health and CMV-seronegative. CDR3s include the opening cysteine and the closing phenylalanine or tryptophan. The D gene is left open where the match is weak. Rows may omit the clone size; those that give it use once, few, many or a size class.

J: TRBJ2-3
size: -
D: TRBD2
V: TRBV6-1
CDR3: CASSVGGRLASDTQYF
DNA: TGTGCCAGCAGTGTCGGTGGCAGACTAGCTTCAGATACGCAGTATTTT

J: TRBJ1-1
size: once
D: -
V: TRBV29-1
CDR3: CSVRPRPGELEAFF
DNA: TGCAGCGTCCGACCCCGGCCGGGGGAGTTGGAGGCTTTCTTT

J: TRBJ1-1
size: -
D: -
V: TRBV6-5
CDR3: CASSYPVGGNTEAFF
DNA: TGTGCCAGCAGTTACCCCGTAGGGGGGAACACTGAAGCTTTCTTT

J: TRBJ1-6
size: -
D: -
V: TRBV4-1
CDR3: CASSQLGYNSPLHF
DNA: TGCGCCAGCAGCCAACTCGGCTATAATTCACCCCTCCACTTT

J: TRBJ2-7
size: -
D: TRBD2
V: TRBV5-1
CDR3: CASSGRSGRQYEQYF
DNA: TGCGCCAGCAGCGGTCGTAGCGGGAGGCAGTACGAGCAGTACTTC

J: TRBJ2-7
size: -
D: -
V: TRBV18
CDR3: CASSPGGGAYEQYF
DNA: TGTGCCAGCTCACCGGGCGGCGGGGCCTACGAGCAGTACTTC

J: TRBJ1-4
size: once
D: -
V: TRBV15
CDR3: CATGQNSQKLFF
DNA: TGTGCCACTGGGCAGAACAGTCAAAAACTGTTTTTT

J: TRBJ1-2
size: -
D: -
V: TRBV7-9
CDR3: CASSSVTGSYGGYTF
DNA: TGTGCCAGCAGCTCCGTGACAGGCTCCTATGGTGGCTACACCTTC

J: TRBJ1-1
size: -
D: -
V: TRBV5-6
CDR3: CASSLEAGWNTEAFF
DNA: TGTGCCAGCAGCTTGGAGGCAGGGTGGAACACTGAAGCTTTCTTT

J: TRBJ2-5
size: few
D: -
V: TRBV30
CDR3: CAWSRRMGETQYF
DNA: TGTGCCTGGAGTCGGAGGATGGGAGAGACCCAGTACTTC

J: TRBJ2-3
size: -
D: -
V: TRBV15
CDR3: CATSRGMERSTDTQYF
DNA: TGTGCCACCAGCAGAGGAATGGAGAGGAGCACAGATACGCAGTATTTT

J: TRBJ2-3
size: -
D: TRBD1
V: TRBV5-1
CDR3: CASSLDGTGTDTQYF
DNA: TGCGCCAGCAGCTTGGATGGGACAGGGACAGATACGCAGTATTTT

J: TRBJ2-5
size: few
D: -
V: TRBV5-1
CDR3: CASSVHRQDGTQYF
DNA: TGCGCCAGCAGCGTTCACCGACAGGATGGGACCCAGTACTTC

J: TRBJ1-1
size: -
D: -
V: TRBV29-1
CDR3: CSVVPGMNTEAFF
DNA: TGCAGCGTTGTCCCGGGGATGAACACTGAAGCTTTCTTT

J: TRBJ2-7
size: -
D: TRBD1
V: TRBV6-1
CDR3: CASSDPDRGHEQYF
DNA: TGTGCCAGCAGTGACCCGGACAGGGGCCACGAGCAGTACTTC

J: TRBJ2-1
size: -
D: TRBD2
V: TRBV9
CDR3: CASSVNFGGYNEQFF
DNA: TGTGCCAGCAGCGTAAACTTCGGGGGGTACAATGAGCAGTTCTTC

J: TRBJ1-1
size: -
D: TRBD1
V: TRBV10-3
CDR3: CAISESTGFQAFF
DNA: TGTGCCATCAGTGAGTCGACAGGGTTTCAAGCTTTCTTT

J: TRBJ1-6
size: -
D: -
V: TRBV6-1
CDR3: CASSEAAGRSPLHF
DNA: TGTGCCAGCAGTGAAGCAGCAGGTCGTTCACCCCTCCACTTT

J: TRBJ1-1
size: -
D: -
V: TRBV6-1
CDR3: CASSEEQASF
DNA: TGTGCCAGCAGCGAGGAACAAGCTTCCTTT

J: TRBJ2-1
size: -
D: TRBD2
V: TRBV7-9
CDR3: CSSSELFAGGLQEQFF
DNA: TGTTCCAGCAGCGAGCTCTTCGCGGGAGGGCTTCAGGAGCAGTTCTTC

J: TRBJ1-1
size: -
D: -
V: TRBV29-1
CDR3: CSVLSGVNLAFF
DNA: TGCAGCGTCCTATCGGGAGTCAACTTGGCTTTCTTT

J: TRBJ1-5
size: -
D: -
V: TRBV5-6
CDR3: CASSPAGYSNQPQHF
DNA: TGTGCCAGCAGCCCCGCGGGATACAGCAATCAGCCCCAGCATTTT

J: TRBJ2-5
size: -
D: -
V: TRBV9
CDR3: CASSVKDGGQETQYF
DNA: TGTGCCAGCAGCGTCAAGGACGGAGGGCAAGAGACCCAGTACTTC

J: TRBJ1-2
size: few
D: TRBD1
V: TRBV6-1
CDR3: CASRRDSPYGYTF
DNA: TGTGCCAGCAGACGGGACAGTCCGTATGGCTACACCTTC

J: TRBJ1-4
size: -
D: -
V: TRBV6-5
CDR3: CASSDLRGEKLFF
DNA: TGTGCCAGCAGTGACTTAAGGGGTGAAAAACTGTTTTTT

J: TRBJ2-1
size: once
D: -
V: TRBV5-1
CDR3: CASSALQTNEQFF
DNA: TGCGCCAGCAGCGCCCTACAGACAAATGAGCAGTTCTTC

J: TRBJ2-1
size: -
D: TRBD2
V: TRBV7-9
CDR3: CSSSLSSGGSNEQFF
DNA: TGTTCCAGCAGCTTATCTAGCGGGGGGTCCAATGAGCAGTTCTTC

J: TRBJ1-6
size: -
D: -
V: TRBV19
CDR3: CASSMERMAGSPLHF
DNA: TGTGCCAGTAGTATGGAAAGGATGGCAGGATCACCCCTCCACTTT

J: TRBJ2-3
size: few
D: -
V: TRBV6-1
CDR3: CAVGGWDRADTQYF
DNA: TGTGCCGTCGGGGGATGGGACAGAGCAGATACGCAGTATTTT

J: TRBJ2-3
size: -
D: -
V: TRBV7-8
CDR3: CASSSRSSGSTDTQYF
DNA: TGTGCCAGCAGCTCTAGATCCAGCGGATCCACAGATACGCAGTATTTT

J: TRBJ1-1
size: few
D: TRBD1
V: TRBV6-1
CDR3: CASSGQGDTEAFF
DNA: TGTGCCAGCAGTGGACAGGGAGACACTGAAGCTTTCTTT

J: TRBJ1-1
size: -
D: -
V: TRBV7-9
CDR3: CASSSLELGHQNTEAFF
DNA: TGTGCCAGCAGCTCTCTGGAACTAGGGCATCAGAACACTGAAGCTTTCTTT

J: TRBJ1-4
size: -
D: -
V: TRBV11-2
CDR3: CASSLVIGSEKLFF
DNA: TGTGCCAGCAGCTTAGTCATCGGGAGTGAAAAACTGTTTTTT

J: TRBJ2-7
size: -
D: TRBD2
V: TRBV30
CDR3: CAFYPSGSRYEQYF
DNA: TGTGCCTTTTACCCTAGCGGGAGTCGGTACGAGCAGTACTTC

J: TRBJ2-7
size: -
D: TRBD2
V: TRBV10-2
CDR3: CASSEWGTNYEQYF
DNA: TGCGCCAGCAGTGAATGGGGGACTAACTACGAGCAGTACTTC

J: TRBJ1-6
size: -
D: TRBD1
V: TRBV5-6
CDR3: CASSLAGTGGNF
DNA: TGTGCCAGCAGCTTGGCTGGGACAGGGGGAAATTTT

J: TRBJ1-2
size: -
D: TRBD1
V: TRBV6-1
CDR3: CASSPSGTGNGYTF
DNA: TGTGCCAGCAGTCCTTCCGGGACAGGGAATGGCTACACCTTC

J: TRBJ1-6
size: -
D: -
V: TRBV13
CDR3: CASSASGYENSPLHF
DNA: TGTGCCAGCAGCGCTTCAGGCTACGAGAATTCACCCCTCCACTTT

J: TRBJ2-1
size: -
D: -
V: TRBV7-9
CDR3: CASSLGQSSSYNEQFF
DNA: TGTGCCAGCAGCCTCGGACAGTCAAGCTCCTACAATGAGCAGTTCTTC

J: TRBJ1-1
size: few
D: TRBD1
V: TRBV5-1
CDR3: CASSSGQGVTEAFF
DNA: TGCGCCAGCAGCTCGGGACAGGGGGTAACTGAAGCTTTCTTT

J: TRBJ2-7
size: -
D: TRBD2
V: TRBV5-4
CDR3: CASSGGTRSSYEQYF
DNA: TGTGCCAGCAGCGGGGGGACTAGAAGCTCCTACGAGCAGTACTTC

J: TRBJ2-1
size: -
D: -
V: TRBV7-9
CDR3: CSSSLPENEQFF
DNA: TGTTCCAGCAGCTTACCGGAGAATGAGCAGTTCTTC

J: TRBJ2-1
size: once
D: -
V: TRBV10-3
CDR3: CAISELGGVNEQFF
DNA: TGTGCCATCAGTGAGCTAGGGGGGGTAAATGAGCAGTTCTTC

J: TRBJ1-2
size: -
D: -
V: TRBV7-9
CDR3: CASSETGGYTF
DNA: TGTGCCAGCAGCGAGACGGGTGGCTACACCTTC